The T cell receptor beta chain under discussion was sequenced for a study of blood T cell repertoires in COVID-19. Study as a whole: Sites across the United States, Italy and Spain contributed samples from acute and convalescent COVID-19. Sample material is recorded as cDNA or gDNA derived from T cells, B-cell-depleted T cells, or PBMCs.

V trimming: 5 bases; J trimming: 3 bases; junction bases outside the gene matches: 6. CDR1 and CDR2 (germline): SGHVS, FQNEAQ. The CDR3 has 14 amino acids. As originally analysed: Amplification of reference gene primers provided the estimated nucleated cell counts. Produced via immunoSEQ multiplex PCR; TCRdb's table is partial and in-frame only. That table supplies the V and J calls and clone size; D and trimming were determined from the DNA. The sample includes nearly 350,000 clones, approximately 90% of them seen just once. V is TRBV7-8 and J is TRBJ1-1; 7 positions match TRBD1. Material for sequencing was peripheral blood. The origin of this receptor is a woman under 30 who had recovered from COVID-19. This CDR3 is CASSGKTGHTEAFF. The CDR3 nucleotides read TGTGCCAGCAGCGGAAAGACAGGGCACACTGAAGCTTTCTTT.